This T cell receptor beta chain was captured by sequencing in a study of T cells expressing NK-cell markers. No DNA is given; TCRdb re-called the 5' RACE reads and lists each CDR3 protein once. This repertoire includes some 500,000 distinct CDR3 sequences. The CDR3 extends over 13 amino acids. CDR1 and CDR2 (germline): SQVTM, ANQGSEA. This TCR derives from a woman between 45 and 60 years old in good health. The sequenced sample was blood T cells: a sorted CD56 or NKG2C T cell subset, CD4+ or CD8+ T cells, or bulk PBMC T cells (not recorded which). This chain links TRBV29-1 with TRBJ1-2; without DNA, the TCRdb call of TRBD1 cannot be checked. CDR3 sequence: CSTYNRGSYGYTF.